Below are 21 T cell receptor beta chains sequenced from a single sample in a study of cytomegalovirus exposure and HLA in healthy donors. PCR employed 60 Vbeta and 13 Jbeta primers. Method: immunoSEQ multiplex PCR; TCRdb's copy keeps in-frame clones and lacks some. The top ten clones hold roughly 2% of a sample with some 120,000 clones, approximately 80% of them seen once. The material sequenced was PBMCs. Receptors were obtained from a man between 18 and 35 years old in good health and CMV-seronegative.

The chain recombines TRBV27 with TRBJ1-6, with 8 bases lining up with TRBD1. The CDR3 has 13 amino acids. Germline CDR1 and CDR2: MNHEY and SMNVEV (reference sequence). J was trimmed by 9 bases and V by 7 bases; bases with no gene match: 5. The CDR3 spells CASTGQGRSPLHF. The CDR3 DNA follows: TGTGCCAGCACCGGACAGGGACGTTCACCCCTCCACTTT.

The CDR3 reads CASSLGLAGVETQYF. CDR3 in DNA: TGTGCCAGCAGCTTAGGACTAGCGGGAGTTGAGACCCAGTACTTC. The gene calls are TRBV7-9 and TRBJ2-5, with 12 bases matching TRBD2. CDR1 and CDR2 from the germline V gene are SEHNR and FQNEAQ (reference sequence). J was trimmed by 5 bases and V by 1 base; bases with no gene match: 2. CDR3 size: 15 residues.

J is TRBJ1-1 and V is TRBV30; D is uncertain. With 0 bases removed from V and 0 bases from J, the gap between germline ends came to 11 bases. The length of the CDR3 is 15 residues. Germline V gives CDR1 GTSNPN, CDR2 SVGIG (reference sequence). Here the CDR3 reads CAWSVQKTLNTEAFF. CDR3 coding DNA: TGTGCCTGGAGTGTACAGAAAACTCTGAACACTGAAGCTTTCTTT.

This chain links TRBV19 with TRBJ2-3; possible D gene TRBD1, 6 bases. Germline values: CDR1 LNHDA, CDR2 SQIVND (reference sequence). V was cut by 4 bases and J by 3 bases, with 17 bases left in between. CDR3 length equals 16 residues. CDR3 protein: CASSKNRVFGTDTQYF. The CDR3 coding sequence is TGTGCCAGTAGTAAAAACAGGGTATTTGGGACAGATACGCAGTATTTT.

J is TRBJ1-4 and V is TRBV15; D gene ambiguous. V was clipped by 3 bases and J by 6 bases, with 17 bases between them. Germline CDR1 LNHNV, CDR2 YYDKDF (reference sequence). This CDR3 spans 16 amino acids. Here the CDR3 reads CATSRGSNPWDEKLFF. The CDR3 region has the DNA TGTGCCACCAGCAGGGGTAGCAATCCCTGGGATGAAAAACTGTTTTTT. Complete variable domain (other parts from reference TRBV15 and TRBJ1-4): DAMVIQNPRYQVTQFGKPVTLSCSQTLNHNVMYWYQQKSSQAPKLLFHYYDKDFNNEADTPDNFQSRRPNTSFCFLDIRSPGLGDTAMYLCATSRGSNPWDEKLFFGSGTQLSVL.

The count of this clone is one. The chain couples TRBV27 to TRBJ1-1, with 11 positions matching TRBD1. The germline V gene encodes CDR1 MNHEY and CDR2 SMNVEV (reference sequence). The CDR3 has 15 residues. After removal of 6 bases from V and 5 bases from J, the junction contained 8 bases not matched to a gene. This CDR3 reads CASSGQGAFGTEAFF. The CDR3 coding sequence is TGTGCCAGCAGCGGACAGGGGGCCTTTGGAACTGAAGCTTTCTTT.

This clone has a single count. The V call is TRBV7-3, the J call TRBJ1-2, with 8 bases aligning to TRBD1. Germline CDR1 is SGHTA and CDR2 is FQGTGA. V lost 5 bases to trimming and J lost 2 bases; unmatched junction nucleotides: 4. CDR3 size: 14 residues. CDR3 loop: CASSPGQDNYGYTF. CDR3 bases: TGTGCCAGCAGCCCGGGACAGGACAACTATGGCTACACCTTC.

The chain employs TRBV7-3 and TRBJ2-7, with D uncertain. The V end was cut by 5 bases, the J end by 6 bases, with 14 bases between. The CDR3 is 13 amino acids. Germline lookup yields CDR1 SGHTA and CDR2 FQGTGA. CDR3 DNA: TGTGCCAGCAGCACCGGAAGCCCGGGCGAGCAGTACTTC. Its protein product is CASSTGSPGEQYF.

This clone was counted only a few times. The chain couples TRBV5-1 to TRBJ1-2; 9 bases match TRBD1. V lost 4 bases, J lost 4 bases, and 8 bases stayed unmatched. CDR3 size: 15 residues. The germline V gene has CDR1 SGHRS and CDR2 YFSETQ. CDR3: CASSPGGQGSYGYTF. The CDR3 DNA sequence: TGCGCCAGCAGCCCAGGGGGACAGGGAAGCTATGGCTACACCTTC.

The gene calls are TRBV5-6 and TRBJ2-7; D not certain. CDR1 is SGHDT and CDR2 is YYEEEE in the germline V gene. The CDR3 runs to 12 residues. V lost 2 bases, J lost 3 bases, and 6 bases lay in between. The CDR3 DNA reads as TGTGCCAGCAGCTTTGAGTACTACGAGCAGTACTTC. This codes for CASSFEYYEQYF.

CDR3: CATSRDRGRLNTEAFF. The CDR3 DNA sequence: TGTGCCACCAGCAGAGATCGCGGGCGGCTGAACACTGAAGCTTTCTTT. This chain links TRBV15 with TRBJ1-1; D not resolved. Trimming left V 0 bases short and J 0 bases short, with 11 bases between. Germline V CDR1 and CDR2: LNHNV, YYDKDF (reference sequence). CDR3 length: 16 amino acids.

The chain joins TRBV6-4 to TRBJ2-2; D not resolved. Germline CDR1 is MRHNA and CDR2 is SNTAGT. The CDR3 totals 14 residues. Trimming removed 6 bases at V and 0 bases at J, with 8 bases between. The CDR3 nucleotides are TGTGCCAGCAGGGCGGTAACGAACACCGGGGAGCTGTTTTTT. It specifies CASRAVTNTGELFF.

V gene TRBV5-1 combines with J gene TRBJ2-7, with TRBD1 matching 7 bases. The CDR3 totals 18 residues. Germline trimming cut 1 base from V and 1 base from J; bases unmatched to any gene: 14. The germline gives CDR1 SGHRS, CDR2 YFSETQ. CDR3 region: CASSLHSRDSVRSYEQYF. CDR3 DNA: TGCGCCAGCAGCTTGCACAGCCGGGACAGCGTTCGGTCCTACGAGCAGTACTTC. The variable domain in full, completed from reference TRBV5-1 and TRBJ2-7, reads KAGVTQTPRYLIKTRGQQVTLSCSPISGHRSVSWYQQTPGQGLQFLFEYFSETQRNKGNFPGRFSGRQFSNSRSEMNVSTLELGDSALYLCASSLHSRDSVRSYEQYFGPGTRLTVT.

The chain combines TRBV30 with TRBJ1-6; D is possibly TRBD1 (5 bases). Deletions cut 1 base from V and 0 bases from J, with 19 bases between. CDR3 size: 19 residues. Germline V gene sequence: CDR1 GTSNPN, CDR2 SVGIG (reference sequence). CDR3: CAWSASGNLRGSYNSPLHF. The CDR3 bases are TGTGCCTGGAGTGCTTCAGGGAACCTCAGAGGCTCCTATAATTCACCCCTCCACTTT.

The CDR3 coding sequence is TGTGCCAGCAGTTTATCTTATGGGCCAGGAGGGTTGTATGGCTACACCTTC. This codes for CASSLSYGPGGLYGYTF. The chain employs TRBV27 and TRBJ1-2; unclear D gene. Per germline, CDR1 MNHEY and CDR2 SMNVEV (reference sequence). The V and J ends lost 0 bases and 5 bases respectively, with 19 bases between them. The CDR3 is 17 amino acids.

This chain links TRBV27 with TRBJ1-1, with 7 bases identical to TRBD1. The CDR3 runs 13 residues. CDR1 and CDR2 (germline): MNHEY, SMNVEV (reference sequence). The V segment lost 2 bases and the J segment 6 bases; nucleotides outside the gene matches: 3. As DNA, the CDR3 is TGTGCCAGCAGTTTAACAGGGGTCCCTGAAGCTTTCTTT. This translates into CASSLTGVPEAFF.

This sequence joins TRBV18 and TRBJ1-5; 11 bases are shared with TRBD1. In germline, CDR1 is KGHSH, CDR2 LQKENI. Trimming removed 5 bases from V and 5 bases from J; junction bases left unmatched: 5. This CDR3 region has 15 residues. The CDR3: CASSKGQGADQPQHF. The CDR3 DNA follows: TGTGCCAGCTCAAAAGGACAGGGGGCCGATCAGCCCCAGCATTTT. Supplemented by reference TRBV18 and TRBJ1-5, the full variable domain reads NAGVMQNPRHLVRRRGQEARLRCSPMKGHSHVYWYRQLPEEGLKFMVYLQKENIIDESGMPKERFSAEFPKEGPSILRIQQVVRGDSAAYFCASSKGQGADQPQHFGDGTRLSIL.

The chain employs TRBV18 and TRBJ2-5; a possible D gene is TRBD2 (5 bases). From germline, CDR1 is KGHSH and CDR2 LQKENI. V was shortened by 3 bases and J by 7 bases, with 9 bases between the two germline ends. The CDR3 runs to 12 residues. The DNA for the CDR3 is TGTGCCAGCTCACCCACAGAGGGGACCCAGTACTTC. Its protein product is CASSPTEGTQYF.

This clone was seen only once. V gene TRBV19 combines with J gene TRBJ1-1, with D possibly being TRBD1 (5 bases). V lost 2 bases, J lost 5 bases, and 15 bases lay in between. The CDR3 is made up of 15 amino acids. CDR1 and CDR2 (germline): LNHDA, SQIVND (reference sequence). The CDR3 is CASSISTTRGTEAFF. CDR3 sequence (DNA): TGTGCCAGTAGTATATCAACCACCCGGGGGACTGAAGCTTTCTTT.

The chain has TRBV18 and TRBJ2-1; 7 bases line up with TRBD1. CDR1 is KGHSH, CDR2 LQKENI, per germline. This CDR3 is built from 15 residues. V trimming: 5 bases; J trimming: 5 bases; junction bases outside the gene matches: 9. CDR3 DNA sequence: TGTGCCAGCTCATCGGTGACAGGGATTGACAATGAGCAGTTCTTC. Translation gives CASSSVTGIDNEQFF.

The chain links TRBV18 to TRBJ2-1; 13 nucleotides match TRBD2. CDR3 length: 18 residues. V dropped 3 bases and J dropped 10; count of bases not matched to a gene: 15. From germline, CDR1 is KGHSH and CDR2 LQKENI. The CDR3 reads CASSPGLAGSRLSGEQFF. Here the CDR3 DNA reads TGTGCCAGCTCACCGGGACTAGCGGGATCGCGGCTATCGGGGGAGCAGTTCTTC.